The 2 T cell receptor beta chains reported below all come from one sample, sequenced in a study of T-cell memory formation after mild COVID-19. One entry per CDR3 protein results from TCRdb running MiXCR on the 5' RACE reads. Of around 420,000 distinct CDR3 sequences listed, approximately 24% are singletons. Sequenced: PBMCs or a T cell subset sorted from them (not recorded which). These receptors all come from an adult woman who had mild COVID-19 (a few samples of this study predate the infection). Cell type and time point are not known.

The gene calls are TRBV15 and TRBJ2-2, with no clear D. The CDR3 covers 15 residues. The germline gives CDR1 LNHNV, CDR2 YYDKDF (reference sequence). Deletions cut 0 bases from V and 4 bases from J, with 9 bases between. The CDR3 nucleotides read TGTGCCACCAGCAGAGATCGGGTCCTCACCGGGGAGCTGTTTTTT. Protein: CATSRDRVLTGELFF.

The chain couples TRBV24-1 to TRBJ2-3; tentative D call: TRBD2 (5 bases). V was trimmed by 7 bases and J by 1 base, leaving 8 bases between them. This CDR3 region has 13 residues. Germline lookup yields CDR1 KGHDR and CDR2 SFDVKD. Here the CDR3 DNA reads TGTGCCACCAGAAGAGCGGGCACAGATACGCAGTATTTT. Translation gives CATRRAGTDTQYF.